This TCR beta chain was observed in a study of tumor-infiltrating lymphocytes in localized non-small cell lung cancer. Study-wide background: The cohort mixed smokers and never-smokers, several histologies, and some post-neoadjuvant-chemotherapy samples.

Clones were read by immunoSEQ multiplex PCR, and TCRdb kept only the in-frame ones, dropping some. The sample contains tens of thousands of clones, roughly 63% of which appear only once. The material sequenced was lung tumor tissue. The sequence came from a human donor with non-small cell lung cancer.

CDR3 sequence: CASSPSGTKGYTF. The CDR3 DNA reads as TGTGCCAGCTCACCCTCCGGGACAAAGGGCTACACCTTC. The gene calls are TRBV18 and TRBJ1-2, with D perhaps matching TRBD1 (6 bases). CDR3 size: 13 residues. Looked up from germline, CDR1 is KGHSH and CDR2 is LQKENI. Deletions cut 3 bases from V and 8 bases from J, with 13 bases between.